This T cell receptor (beta chain) was profiled in a study of CD8+ T cells in alopecia areata. Overall study findings and caveats: Clonality was higher in lesional than normal scalp, especially in alopecia totalis/universalis.

This clone was detected many times. The target antigen is unknown. Reverse transcription of extracted RNA yielded cDNA, which provided the sequencing template. Data came from immunoSEQ multiplex PCR; TCRdb stores just in-frame clones and leaves some out. This table has 89,000 or so clones, just over 50% appearing once. Both CD4+ and CD8+ T cells were separated by sorting PBMCs. CDR3 length: 12 residues. Germline V gene data show CDR1 as PRHDT and CDR2 as FYEKMQ (reference sequence). Trimming removed 0 bases from V and 6 bases from J, with 0 bases in between. The receptor was isolated from a human donor with alopecia areata. The genes are TRBV13 and TRBJ2-6; the D is unclear. Sequencing was carried out using NKG2D-high CD8+ T cells sorted from blood. The CDR3 reads CASSLGANVLTF. The CDR3 nucleotides are TGTGCCAGCAGCTTAGGGGCCAACGTCCTGACTTTC.